This T cell receptor beta chain was profiled in a study of blood T cell repertoires in COVID-19. Study summary: Acute and convalescent COVID-19 specimens originated in the United States, Italy and Spain.

Original methodology: Scientists estimated how many nucleated cells there were by amplifying reference gene primers. Profiling relied on immunoSEQ multiplex PCR, and the TCRdb table lists in-frame clones only, not all of them. From that table come the V and J calls and clone size; the DNA was used to work out D and trimming. The sample yields some 180,000 clones, roughly four fifths seen once. CDR3 length equals 14 residues. V was pared by 4 bases and J by 6 bases, with 3 bases of the junction left unmatched. Germline-derived CDR1 and CDR2 are LNHDA and SQIVND (reference sequence). This TCR came from an elderly woman with COVID-19, enrolled during active disease. The sequenced sample consisted of peripheral blood. This chain connects TRBV19 to TRBJ1-5; 10 bases align to TRBD1. The DNA for the CDR3 is TGTGCCAGTAGTACGGACAGGGGGAGTCAGCCCCAGCATTTT. Its protein is CASSTDRGSQPQHF.